A single T cell receptor (beta chain) is shown here with its context. As originally analysed: Estimation of nucleated cell counts relied on the amplification of reference gene primers. Measured with immunoSEQ multiplex PCR; TCRdb has only the in-frame clones, and not every one. V and J calls and clone size come straight from that table; D and trimming were deduced from the DNA. Of about 240,000 clones listed, roughly four fifths are singletons. The CDR3 covers 15 residues. Per germline, CDR1 MGHRA and CDR2 YSYEKL. Trimming cost V 1 base and J 5 bases, with 12 bases left between them. This specimen comes from a study of blood T cell repertoires in COVID-19. Whole-study context: Donors in the United States, Italy and Spain gave samples during acute or convalescent COVID-19. T cells, B-cell-depleted T cells, or PBMCs supplied cDNA or gDNA.

The sequenced material came from peripheral blood. The sequence came from an elderly woman with acute or convalescent COVID-19. This chain links TRBV4-1 with TRBJ1-5; the D gene is possibly TRBD1 (5 bases). For the CDR3, the DNA is TGCGCCAGCAGCCAAGGGGACGGAGGGTATCAGCCCCAGCATTTT. Residues: CASSQGDGGYQPQHF.